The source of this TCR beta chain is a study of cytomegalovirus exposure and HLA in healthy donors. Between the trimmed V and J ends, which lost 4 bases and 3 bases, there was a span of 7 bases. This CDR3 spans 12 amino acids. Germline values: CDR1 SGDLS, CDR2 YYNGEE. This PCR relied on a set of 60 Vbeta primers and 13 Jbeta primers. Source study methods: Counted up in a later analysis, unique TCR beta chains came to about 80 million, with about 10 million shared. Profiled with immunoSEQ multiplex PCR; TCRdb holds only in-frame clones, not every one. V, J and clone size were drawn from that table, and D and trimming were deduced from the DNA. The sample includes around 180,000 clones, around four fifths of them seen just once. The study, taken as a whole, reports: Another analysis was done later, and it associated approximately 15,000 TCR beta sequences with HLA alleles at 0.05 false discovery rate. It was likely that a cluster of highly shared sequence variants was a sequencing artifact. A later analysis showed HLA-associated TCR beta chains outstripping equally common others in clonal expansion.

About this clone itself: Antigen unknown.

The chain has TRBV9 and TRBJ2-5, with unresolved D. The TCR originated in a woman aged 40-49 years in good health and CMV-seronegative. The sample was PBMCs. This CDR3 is CASSPSKETQYF. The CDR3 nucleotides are TGTGCCAGCAGCCCTAGTAAAGAGACCCAGTACTTC. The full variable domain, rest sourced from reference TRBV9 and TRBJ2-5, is DSGVTQTPKHLITATGQRVTLRCSPRSGDLSVYWYQQSLDQGLQFLIQYYNGEERAKGNILERFSAQQFPDLHSELNLSSLELGDSALYFCASSPSKETQYFGPGTRLLVL.